Each of the 7 T cell receptor beta chains below was sequenced from the same sample in a study of cytomegalovirus exposure and HLA in healthy donors. Measured with immunoSEQ multiplex PCR; TCRdb has only the in-frame clones, and not every one. This table holds around 200,000 clones, about 90% found once. Material for sequencing was PBMCs. The receptors shown here come from a woman between 18 and 29 years old in good health and CMV-seronegative.

This clone is a singleton in its sample. The CDR3 DNA reads TGTGCCAGCAGGGGGACAGGGATATGGAATGAGCAGTTCTTC. Its translation: CASRGTGIWNEQFF. The J gene is TRBJ2-1, the V gene TRBV27; 9 bases align to TRBD1. Looked up from germline, CDR1 is MNHEY and CDR2 is SMNVEV (reference sequence). The trim removed 6 bases at V and 7 bases at J, leaving 7 bases unmatched. The CDR3 loop spans 14 amino acids.

The V call is TRBV28, the J call TRBJ2-3; TRBD1 is a possible D gene (6 bases). V was shortened by 2 bases and J by 6 bases, with 15 bases between the two germline ends. Germline V gene lookup returns CDR1 MDHEN and CDR2 SYDVKM. CDR3 length: 15 amino acids. The CDR3: CASSLNLQGGDTQYF. The CDR3 DNA reads as TGTGCCAGCAGTTTAAACTTACAGGGCGGGGATACGCAGTATTTT. Full variable domain (rest looked up from reference TRBV28 and TRBJ2-3): DVKVTQSSRYLVKRTGEKVFLECVQDMDHENMFWYRQDPGLGLRLIYFSYDVKMKEKGDIPEGYSVSREKKERFSLILESASTNQTSMYLCASSLNLQGGDTQYFGPGTRLTVL.

The chain couples TRBV6-1 to TRBJ1-1, with 7 bases that match TRBD1. J lost 6 bases, V lost 4 bases, and 8 bases had no gene match. Germline V gene lookup returns CDR1 MNHNS and CDR2 SASEGT. The CDR3 runs to 14 residues. The CDR3 DNA follows: TGTGCCAGCAGTGTAGGGGGCGCGAAGGCTGAAGCTTTCTTT. Its protein product is CASSVGGAKAEAFF.

V and J are TRBV18 and TRBJ2-5; D is undetermined. V shed 3 bases and J shed 4 bases, with 9 bases lying between them. CDR1 is KGHSH and CDR2 is LQKENI in the germline V gene. The CDR3 runs 13 residues. CDR3 in amino acids: CASSPDLGETQYF. The CDR3, as DNA: TGTGCCAGCTCACCCGATCTCGGAGAGACCCAGTACTTC.

The gene calls are TRBV25-1 and TRBJ1-6; the match to TRBD1 covers 10 bases. The CDR3 sequence is 14 residues long. Germline trimming cut 4 bases from V and 6 bases from J; bases unmatched to any gene: 0. Germline CDR1 MGHDK, CDR2 SYGVNS. The CDR3 nucleotides are TGTGCCAGCAGTGGGACAGGGGGTAATTCACCCCTCCACTTT. The encoded protein is CASSGTGGNSPLHF.

The rearrangement joins TRBV29-1 to TRBJ2-7; TRBD1 agrees at 9 bases. Germline V gene sequence: CDR1 SQVTM, CDR2 ANQGSEA. The V and J ends lost 6 bases and 6 bases, in that order; junction bases with no gene match: 6. The CDR3 has 12 amino acids. CDR3 coding DNA: TGCAGCGTCAGGACAGGGGCGGGCGAGCAGTACTTC. Amino acids: CSVRTGAGEQYF.

V usage is TRBV29-1 and J usage is TRBJ1-2; the match to TRBD1 covers 8 bases. V trimming: 5 bases; J trimming: 10 bases; junction bases outside the gene matches: 6. The CDR3 consists of 11 residues. CDR1 is SQVTM, CDR2 ANQGSEA, per germline. CDR3 DNA: TGCAGCGTTCCAACAGGGGGGGTCTACACCTTC. Protein: CSVPTGGVYTF.